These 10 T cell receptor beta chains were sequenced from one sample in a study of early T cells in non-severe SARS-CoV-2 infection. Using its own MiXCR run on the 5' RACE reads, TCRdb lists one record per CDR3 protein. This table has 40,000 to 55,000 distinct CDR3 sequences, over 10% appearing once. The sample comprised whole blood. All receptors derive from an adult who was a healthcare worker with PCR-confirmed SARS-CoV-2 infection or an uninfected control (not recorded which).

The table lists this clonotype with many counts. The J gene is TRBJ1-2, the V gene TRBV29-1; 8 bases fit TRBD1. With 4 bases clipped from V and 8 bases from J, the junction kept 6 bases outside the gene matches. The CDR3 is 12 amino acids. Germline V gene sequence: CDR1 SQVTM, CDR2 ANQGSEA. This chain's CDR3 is CSVGTGLTGYTF. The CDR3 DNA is TGCAGCGTTGGGACAGGGCTGACCGGCTACACCTTC.

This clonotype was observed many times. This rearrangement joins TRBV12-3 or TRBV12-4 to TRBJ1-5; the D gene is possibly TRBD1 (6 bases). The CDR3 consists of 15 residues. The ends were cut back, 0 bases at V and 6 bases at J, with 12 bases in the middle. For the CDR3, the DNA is TGTGCCAGCAGTTTAGCGGGGGCAGGGGCTCAGCCCCAGCATTTT. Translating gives CASSLAGAGAQPQHF.

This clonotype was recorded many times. DNA for the CDR3: TGTGCCAGCAGACCCGGACCTGGGGAGACCCAGTACTTC. This translates into CASRPGPGETQYF. The chain couples TRBV6-5 to TRBJ2-5; D gene unclear. This CDR3 region has 13 residues. Germline CDR1 MNHEY, CDR2 SVGAGI. V was trimmed by 6 bases and J by 5 bases, leaving 13 bases between them.

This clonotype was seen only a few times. The CDR3 here is CARNLALRAFPGQGELFF. CDR3 nucleotides: TGTGCGAGGAATCTCGCGTTGCGGGCCTTTCCCGGCCAAGGGGAGCTGTTTTTT. The rearrangement links TRBV7-4 to TRBJ2-2; D perhaps matches TRBD2 (5 bases). The CDR3 consists of 18 residues. CDR1 is SGHVT, CDR2 SQSDAQ, per germline.

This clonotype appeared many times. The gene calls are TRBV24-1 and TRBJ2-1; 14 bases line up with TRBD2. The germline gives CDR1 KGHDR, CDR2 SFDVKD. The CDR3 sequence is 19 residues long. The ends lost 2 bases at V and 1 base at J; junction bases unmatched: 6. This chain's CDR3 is CATSDSGTSGSRSYNEQFF. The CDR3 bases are TGTGCCACCAGTGATTCCGGGACTAGCGGGAGTCGGTCCTACAATGAGCAGTTCTTC.

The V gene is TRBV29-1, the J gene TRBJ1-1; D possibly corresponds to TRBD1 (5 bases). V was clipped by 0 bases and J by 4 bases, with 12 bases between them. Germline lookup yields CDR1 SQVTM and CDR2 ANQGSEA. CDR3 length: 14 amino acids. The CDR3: CSVEDYVGATEAFF. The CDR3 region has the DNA TGCAGCGTTGAAGATTATGTAGGGGCCACTGAAGCTTTCTTT.

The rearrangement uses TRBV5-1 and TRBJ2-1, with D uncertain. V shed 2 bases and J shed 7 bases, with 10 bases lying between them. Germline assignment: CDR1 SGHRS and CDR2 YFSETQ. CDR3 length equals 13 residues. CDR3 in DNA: TGCGCCAGCAGCTTAATATCCTCAAATGAGCAGTTCTTC. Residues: CASSLISSNEQFF. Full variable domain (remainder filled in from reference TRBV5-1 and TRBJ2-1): KAGVTQTPRYLIKTRGQQVTLSCSPISGHRSVSWYQQTPGQGLQFLFEYFSETQRNKGNFPGRFSGRQFSNSRSEMNVSTLELGDSALYLCASSLISSNEQFFGPGTRLTVL.

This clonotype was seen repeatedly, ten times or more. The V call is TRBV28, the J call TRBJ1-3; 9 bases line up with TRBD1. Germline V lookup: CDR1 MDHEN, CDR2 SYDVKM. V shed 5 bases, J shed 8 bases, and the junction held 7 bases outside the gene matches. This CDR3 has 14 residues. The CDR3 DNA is TGTGCCAGCAGTAGCCGGGACAGGGCATACACCATATATTTT. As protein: CASSSRDRAYTIYF. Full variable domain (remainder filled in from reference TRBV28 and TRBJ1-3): DVKVTQSSRYLVKRTGEKVFLECVQDMDHENMFWYRQDPGLGLRLIYFSYDVKMKEKGDIPEGYSVSREKKERFSLILESASTNQTSMYLCASSSRDRAYTIYFGEGSWLTVV.

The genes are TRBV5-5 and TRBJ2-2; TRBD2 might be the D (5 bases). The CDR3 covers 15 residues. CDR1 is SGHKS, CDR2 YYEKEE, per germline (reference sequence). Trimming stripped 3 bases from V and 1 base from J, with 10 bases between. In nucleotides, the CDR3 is TGTGCCAGCAGCTCCGGGATTGAGAACACCGGGGAGCTGTTTTTT. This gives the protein CASSSGIENTGELFF.

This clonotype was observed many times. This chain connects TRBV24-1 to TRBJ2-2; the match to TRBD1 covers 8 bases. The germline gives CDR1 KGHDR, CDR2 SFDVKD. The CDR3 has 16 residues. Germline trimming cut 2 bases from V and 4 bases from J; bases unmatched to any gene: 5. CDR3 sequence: CATSDSGQGLTGELFF. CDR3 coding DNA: TGTGCCACCAGTGATTCCGGACAGGGACTCACCGGGGAGCTGTTTTTT.